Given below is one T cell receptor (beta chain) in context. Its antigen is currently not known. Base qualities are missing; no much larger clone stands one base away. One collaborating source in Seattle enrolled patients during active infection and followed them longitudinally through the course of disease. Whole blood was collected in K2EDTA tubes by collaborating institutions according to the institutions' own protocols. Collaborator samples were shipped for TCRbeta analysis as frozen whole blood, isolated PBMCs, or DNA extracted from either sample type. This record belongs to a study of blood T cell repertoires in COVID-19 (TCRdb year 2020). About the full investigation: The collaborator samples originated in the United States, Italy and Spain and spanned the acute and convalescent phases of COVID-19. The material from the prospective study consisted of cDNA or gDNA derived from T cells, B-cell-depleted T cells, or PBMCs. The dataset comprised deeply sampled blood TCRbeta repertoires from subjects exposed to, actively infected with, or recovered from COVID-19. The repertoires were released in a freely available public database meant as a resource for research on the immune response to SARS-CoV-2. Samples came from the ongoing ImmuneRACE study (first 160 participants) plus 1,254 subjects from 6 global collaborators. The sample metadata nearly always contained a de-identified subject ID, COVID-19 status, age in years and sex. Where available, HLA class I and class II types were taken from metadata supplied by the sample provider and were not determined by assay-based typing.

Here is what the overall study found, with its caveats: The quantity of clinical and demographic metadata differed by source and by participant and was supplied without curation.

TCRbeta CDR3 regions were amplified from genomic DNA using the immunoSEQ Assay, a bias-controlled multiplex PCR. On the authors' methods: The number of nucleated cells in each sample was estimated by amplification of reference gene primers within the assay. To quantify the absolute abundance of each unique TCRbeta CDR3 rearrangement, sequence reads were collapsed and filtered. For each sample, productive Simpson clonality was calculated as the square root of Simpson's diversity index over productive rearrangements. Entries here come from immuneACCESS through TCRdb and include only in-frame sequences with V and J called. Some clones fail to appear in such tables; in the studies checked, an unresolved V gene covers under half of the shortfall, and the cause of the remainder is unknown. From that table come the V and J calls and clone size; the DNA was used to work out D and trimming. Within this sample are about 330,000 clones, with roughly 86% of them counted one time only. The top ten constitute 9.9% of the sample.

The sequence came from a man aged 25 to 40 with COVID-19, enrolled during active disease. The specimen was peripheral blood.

This receptor carries the CDR3 CASSFGTGGAGGETQYF. The DNA is TGTGCCAGCAGCTTCGGGACAGGGGGCGCGGGGGGTGAGACCCAGTACTTC. The V and J segments used are TRBV9 and TRBJ2-5; a stretch of 12 junction bases matches TRBD1. As encoded in the germline V gene, CDR1 is SGDLS while CDR2 is YYNGEE. The CDR3 starts with the cysteine, ends with the phenylalanine, and has 17 residues. CDR3 DNA only is kept here, 51 bases in frame from base 1. V is cut back by 4 bases and J by 5 bases, with 12 bases in the junction unmatched. With the portions outside the CDR3 filled from the reference TRBV9 and TRBJ2-5 genes, the complete variable region becomes DSGVTQTPKHLITATGQRVTLRCSPRSGDLSVYWYQQSLDQGLQFLIQYYNGEERAKGNILERFSAQQFPDLHSELNLSSLELGDSALYFCASSFGTGGAGGETQYFGPGTRLLVL.